The T cell receptor beta chain under discussion was sequenced for a study of cytotoxic CD8 clonotypes in ibrutinib-treated CLL. Looking at the study overall: Over 10 relapsed/refractory, roughly 15 treatment-naive; around 18 IGHV unmutated.

Investigators sourced approximately 2.1 micrograms of genomic DNA from cryopreserved PBMCs for TCR beta libraries. This clone was counted at least ten times. Sequencing was designed to attain a depth spanning 1 in 200,000 to 1 in 1 million T cells. TCRdb's table, derived via immunoSEQ multiplex PCR, lists solely in-frame clones and lacks some. The sample lists about 150,000 clones, about 80% occurring once. The specimen was PBMCs, collected after 24 months of ibrutinib treatment. The TCR originated in a human donor with chronic lymphocytic leukemia.

The CDR3 sequence: CSVEGPRGGQYF. Written as DNA, the CDR3 is TGCAGCGTTGAAGGTCCGCGGGGCGGCCAGTACTTC. The chain joins TRBV29-1 to TRBJ2-5, with D perhaps TRBD2 (6 bases). V shed 1 base and J shed 10 bases, with 13 bases lying between them. This CDR3 is built from 12 residues. The germline gives CDR1 SQVTM, CDR2 ANQGSEA.